This TCR beta chain was recovered during a study of OX40 agonist ivuxolimab in advanced cancers. Study-wide results and limits: Blood T cells, both CD4+ and CD8+, expanded clonally by week 6 at 0.1 to 3.0 mg/kg.

The repertoire was sequenced with immunoSEQ multiplex PCR; TCRdb's copy has only in-frame clones and lacks some. The table has about 58,000 clones, over 80% seen once. With regard to this clone: Its antigen is not identified.

Per germline, CDR1 MNHEY and CDR2 SVGAGI. The CDR3 loop spans 15 amino acids. Trimming left V 6 bases short and J 1 base short, with 15 bases between. Sequencing used CD4+ or CD8+ T cells sorted from blood, obtained in a trial of the OX40 agonist ivuxolimab. The J gene is TRBJ1-2, the V gene TRBV6-5; D is possibly TRBD1 (6 bases). This receptor was taken from an adult with an advanced solid tumor such as melanoma, head and neck, liver or kidney cancer. The DNA for the CDR3 is TGTGCCAGCAGGCCGAATACAGGGTTTAACTATGGCTACACCTTC. Its protein is CASRPNTGFNYGYTF.